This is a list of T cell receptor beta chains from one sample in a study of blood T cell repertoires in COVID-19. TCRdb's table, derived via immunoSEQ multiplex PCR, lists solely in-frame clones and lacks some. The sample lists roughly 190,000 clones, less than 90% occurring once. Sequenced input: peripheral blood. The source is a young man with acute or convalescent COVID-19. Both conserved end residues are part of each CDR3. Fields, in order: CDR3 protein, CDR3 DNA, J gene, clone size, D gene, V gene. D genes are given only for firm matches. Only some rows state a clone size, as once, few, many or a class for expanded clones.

CDR3 protein: CASSFISGGPSSYEQYF
CDR3 DNA: TGCGCCAGCAGCTTTATTAGCGGGGGACCGAGCTCCTACGAGCAGTACTTC
J gene: TRBJ2-7
clone size: few
D gene: TRBD2
V gene: TRBV5-1

CDR3 protein: CASSFRTSGGKDEQFF
CDR3 DNA: TGTGCCAGCAGTTTTCGGACTAGCGGTGGTAAGGATGAGCAGTTCTTC
J gene: TRBJ2-1
clone size: NA
D gene: TRBD2
V gene: TRBV6-6

CDR3 protein: CASSGDMVGLNQPQHF
CDR3 DNA: TGTGCCAGCAGTGGGGACATGGTCGGGCTTAATCAGCCCCAGCATTTT
J gene: TRBJ1-5
clone size: NA
D gene: NA
V gene: TRBV2

CDR3 protein: CASSFYWGGGTEAFF
CDR3 DNA: TGTGCCAGCAGTTTTTACTGGGGGGGAGGAACTGAAGCTTTCTTT
J gene: TRBJ1-1
clone size: once
D gene: NA
V gene: TRBV27

CDR3 protein: CASSRDRLYEQYF
CDR3 DNA: TGTGCCAGCAGCCGGGACAGGCTCTACGAGCAGTACTTC
J gene: TRBJ2-7
clone size: NA
D gene: TRBD1
V gene: TRBV14

CDR3 protein: CASSYSEGYTF
CDR3 DNA: TGTGCCAGCAGTTACTCGGAGGGCTACACCTTC
J gene: TRBJ1-2
clone size: once
D gene: NA
V gene: TRBV6-6

CDR3 protein: CASSQLSGSYADTQYF
CDR3 DNA: TGTGCCAGCAGCCAGCTTAGCGGGAGCTATGCAGATACGCAGTATTTT
J gene: TRBJ2-3
clone size: NA
D gene: TRBD2
V gene: TRBV3-1/TRBV3-2

CDR3 protein: CASSPGGGTGELFF
CDR3 DNA: TGTGCCAGCAGTCCCGGGGGGGGCACCGGGGAGCTGTTTTTT
J gene: TRBJ2-2
clone size: NA
D gene: TRBD2
V gene: TRBV28

CDR3 protein: CASSQGIWTSGRAGVF
CDR3 DNA: TGTGCCAGCAGCCAAGGGATATGGACTAGCGGGAGGGCCGGGGTCTTC
J gene: TRBJ2-7
clone size: NA
D gene: TRBD2
V gene: TRBV3-1/TRBV3-2

CDR3 protein: CASREEHSSGANVLTF
CDR3 DNA: TGTGCCAGCAGAGAAGAACACAGCTCTGGGGCCAACGTCCTGACTTTC
J gene: TRBJ2-6
clone size: NA
D gene: NA
V gene: TRBV28

CDR3 protein: CATRGGGAADTQYF
CDR3 DNA: TGTGCCACCAGAGGCGGGGGGGCCGCAGATACGCAGTATTTT
J gene: TRBJ2-3
clone size: NA
D gene: TRBD2
V gene: TRBV24-1

CDR3 protein: CASNQAGGSSEQFF
CDR3 DNA: TGTGCCAGCAACCAAGCGGGAGGGAGCAGTGAGCAGTTCTTC
J gene: TRBJ2-1
clone size: NA
D gene: TRBD2
V gene: TRBV28

CDR3 protein: CASSRYRTGDSKNIQYF
CDR3 DNA: TGCGCCAGCAGTCGATATCGGACAGGGGACTCCAAAAACATTCAGTACTTC
J gene: TRBJ2-4
clone size: once
D gene: TRBD1
V gene: TRBV4-1

CDR3 protein: CASSLETSISNEQFF
CDR3 DNA: TGTGCCAGCAGCTTAGAGACTAGCATCAGCAATGAGCAGTTCTTC
J gene: TRBJ2-1
clone size: NA
D gene: TRBD2
V gene: TRBV13

CDR3 protein: CASSRDKSNQPQHF
CDR3 DNA: TGTGCCAGCAGCCGGGACAAAAGCAATCAGCCCCAGCATTTT
J gene: TRBJ1-5
clone size: NA
D gene: NA
V gene: TRBV21-1

CDR3 protein: CASSEYFGGGQPQHF
CDR3 DNA: TGTGCCAGCAGTGAATATTTCGGGGGGGGTCAGCCCCAGCATTTT
J gene: TRBJ1-5
clone size: few
D gene: NA
V gene: TRBV2

CDR3 protein: CASSPTRWEGNTEAFF
CDR3 DNA: TGTGCCAGCAGCCCCACCCGGTGGGAGGGGAACACTGAAGCTTTCTTT
J gene: TRBJ1-1
clone size: once
D gene: NA
V gene: TRBV7-9

CDR3 protein: CASSPSRGTSYTF
CDR3 DNA: TGTGCCAGCTCACCCTCCAGGGGCACGAGCTACACCTTC
J gene: TRBJ1-2
clone size: NA
D gene: NA
V gene: TRBV18

CDR3 protein: CATSRSPLIPAGSGANVLTF
CDR3 DNA: TGTGCCACCAGCAGATCCCCGTTAATCCCGGCGGGCTCTGGGGCCAACGTCCTGACTTTC
J gene: TRBJ2-6
clone size: NA
D gene: NA
V gene: TRBV15

CDR3 protein: CAIGAGNNQPQHF
CDR3 DNA: TGTGCGATTGGAGCAGGGAACAATCAGCCCCAGCATTTT
J gene: TRBJ1-5
clone size: NA
D gene: NA
V gene: TRBV6-5

CDR3 protein: CASSRNGGEQPQHF
CDR3 DNA: TGCGCCAGCAGCCGGAATGGGGGGGAACAGCCCCAGCATTTT
J gene: TRBJ1-5
clone size: NA
D gene: NA
V gene: TRBV5-1

CDR3 protein: CASSLYTADRGGTGELFF
CDR3 DNA: TGTGCCAGCAGTTTATACACCGCGGACAGGGGCGGCACCGGGGAGCTGTTTTTT
J gene: TRBJ2-2
clone size: once
D gene: TRBD1
V gene: TRBV28

CDR3 protein: CASSESVAGFYGYTF
CDR3 DNA: TGTGCCAGCAGTGAATCCGTGGCAGGGTTCTATGGCTACACCTTC
J gene: TRBJ1-2
clone size: NA
D gene: NA
V gene: TRBV6-1

CDR3 protein: CASRTETYGYTF
CDR3 DNA: TGTGCCAGCCGGACAGAGACCTATGGCTACACCTTC
J gene: TRBJ1-2
clone size: NA
D gene: NA
V gene: TRBV7-9

CDR3 protein: CAWGWAESGGRAGELFF
CDR3 DNA: TGTGCCTGGGGGTGGGCGGAGAGCGGGGGAAGAGCCGGGGAGCTGTTTTTT
J gene: TRBJ2-2
clone size: NA
D gene: TRBD2
V gene: TRBV30

CDR3 protein: CASSDVGAPNTEAFF
CDR3 DNA: TGTGCCAGCAGTGATGTGGGGGCCCCTAACACTGAAGCTTTCTTT
J gene: TRBJ1-1
clone size: NA
D gene: NA
V gene: TRBV6-1

CDR3 protein: CASSGGTGGGYTF
CDR3 DNA: TGTGCCAGCAGCGGCGGGACAGGGGGGGGCTACACCTTC
J gene: TRBJ1-2
clone size: NA
D gene: TRBD1
V gene: TRBV2

CDR3 protein: CASSPTGGHYEQYF
CDR3 DNA: TGTGCCAGCTCACCTACAGGGGGGCACTACGAGCAGTACTTC
J gene: TRBJ2-7
clone size: once
D gene: TRBD1
V gene: TRBV18

CDR3 protein: CASSWGGTDTQYF
CDR3 DNA: TGTGCCAGCAGTTGGGGGGGCACAGATACGCAGTATTTT
J gene: TRBJ2-3
clone size: NA
D gene: NA
V gene: TRBV2

CDR3 protein: CASSETGVADGYTF
CDR3 DNA: TGTGCCAGCAGTGAAACAGGGGTGGCCGATGGCTACACCTTC
J gene: TRBJ1-2
clone size: NA
D gene: TRBD1
V gene: TRBV28

CDR3 protein: CASSTAGTGGYEQYF
CDR3 DNA: TGTGCCAGCAGTACCGCCGGGACAGGGGGCTACGAGCAGTACTTC
J gene: TRBJ2-7
clone size: NA
D gene: TRBD1
V gene: TRBV28

CDR3 protein: CSANAREKLFF
CDR3 DNA: TGCAGTGCTAACGCCCGGGAAAAACTGTTTTTT
J gene: TRBJ1-4
clone size: NA
D gene: NA
V gene: TRBV20-1

CDR3 protein: CASLTGFGNTIYF
CDR3 DNA: TGTGCCAGCCTAACAGGGTTTGGAAACACCATATATTTT
J gene: TRBJ1-3
clone size: NA
D gene: NA
V gene: TRBV6-5

CDR3 protein: CASSEAAGRWNEQFF
CDR3 DNA: TGTGCCAGCAGTGAAGCAGCCGGGAGGTGGAATGAGCAGTTCTTC
J gene: TRBJ2-1
clone size: NA
D gene: TRBD2
V gene: TRBV6-1

CDR3 protein: CASSISATNEKLFF
CDR3 DNA: TGTGCCAGTAGTATCTCTGCAACTAATGAAAAACTGTTTTTT
J gene: TRBJ1-4
clone size: NA
D gene: NA
V gene: TRBV19

CDR3 protein: CARSSGASPAFF
CDR3 DNA: TGTGCCAGAAGCTCAGGGGCAAGCCCAGCTTTCTTT
J gene: TRBJ1-1
clone size: NA
D gene: NA
V gene: TRBV7-5

CDR3 protein: CASSGTVYEQYF
CDR3 DNA: TGTGCCAGCAGTGGGACAGTCTACGAGCAGTACTTC
J gene: TRBJ2-7
clone size: NA
D gene: TRBD1
V gene: TRBV28

CDR3 protein: CASSPNGGRVMNTEAFF
CDR3 DNA: TGTGCCAGCAGCCCGAACGGGGGACGGGTCATGAACACTGAAGCTTTCTTT
J gene: TRBJ1-1
clone size: NA
D gene: NA
V gene: TRBV3-1/TRBV3-2

CDR3 protein: CASGGAGANVLTF
CDR3 DNA: TGTGCCAGTGGGGGGGCCGGGGCCAACGTCCTGACTTTC
J gene: TRBJ2-6
clone size: NA
D gene: NA
V gene: TRBV19

CDR3 protein: CASSISGGGGTDTQYF
CDR3 DNA: TGTGCCAGCAGCATTAGCGGGGGCGGAGGCACAGATACGCAGTATTTT
J gene: TRBJ2-3
clone size: NA
D gene: TRBD2
V gene: TRBV7-9

CDR3 protein: CASSLGGRVETQYF
CDR3 DNA: TGTGCCAGCAGCTTAGGAGGAAGGGTGGAGACCCAGTACTTC
J gene: TRBJ2-5
clone size: NA
D gene: NA
V gene: TRBV7-3

CDR3 protein: CASSRGLAGGPGEQYF
CDR3 DNA: TGTGCCAGCAGCCGGGGACTAGCGGGGGGGCCGGGCGAGCAGTACTTC
J gene: TRBJ2-7
clone size: NA
D gene: TRBD2
V gene: TRBV13

CDR3 protein: CASSLQGHTEAFF
CDR3 DNA: TGCGCCAGCAGCTTACAGGGTCACACTGAAGCTTTCTTT
J gene: TRBJ1-1
clone size: NA
D gene: NA
V gene: TRBV5-1

CDR3 protein: CASSPTSGHTGELFF
CDR3 DNA: TGTGCCAGCAGTCCCACTAGCGGACACACCGGGGAGCTGTTTTTT
J gene: TRBJ2-2
clone size: NA
D gene: TRBD2
V gene: TRBV2

CDR3 protein: CASTLTSGTDTQYF
CDR3 DNA: TGTGCCAGCACCCTCACTAGCGGCACAGATACGCAGTATTTT
J gene: TRBJ2-3
clone size: NA
D gene: TRBD2
V gene: TRBV3-1/TRBV3-2

CDR3 protein: CASSLYSLYYGYTF
CDR3 DNA: TGTGCCAGCAGCTTGTACAGCCTTTACTATGGCTACACCTTC
J gene: TRBJ1-2
clone size: NA
D gene: NA
V gene: TRBV5-8

CDR3 protein: CASSLGRAGEGNEQFF
CDR3 DNA: TGTGCCAGCAGCTTAGGTAGGGCGGGTGAAGGGAATGAGCAGTTCTTC
J gene: TRBJ2-1
clone size: NA
D gene: NA
V gene: TRBV11-2

CDR3 protein: CAISVVLAGKEQFF
CDR3 DNA: TGTGCCATCAGTGTGGTCCTAGCGGGGAAAGAGCAGTTCTTC
J gene: TRBJ2-1
clone size: NA
D gene: TRBD2
V gene: TRBV10-3

CDR3 protein: CASSQRRDNEQFF
CDR3 DNA: TGTGCCAGCAGCCAACGACGGGACAATGAGCAGTTCTTC
J gene: TRBJ2-1
clone size: NA
D gene: NA
V gene: TRBV3-1/TRBV3-2

CDR3 protein: CASSPDGLSSGNTIYF
CDR3 DNA: TGTGCCAGCTCGCCTGACGGACTAAGCTCTGGAAACACCATATATTTT
J gene: TRBJ1-3
clone size: NA
D gene: NA
V gene: TRBV18

CDR3 protein: CASSRGQGIGELFF
CDR3 DNA: TGTGCCAGCAGCCGGGGACAGGGGATCGGGGAGCTGTTTTTT
J gene: TRBJ2-2
clone size: NA
D gene: TRBD1
V gene: TRBV3-1/TRBV3-2